The entry below describes one T cell receptor (beta chain). Its antigen is unidentified. This table comes from immunoSEQ multiplex PCR, and its TCRdb copy is limited to in-frame clones, with some not included. Of more than 65,000 clones in the sample, under 95% were seen once. The data derive from a study of T cell clones after liver transplantation. Regarding the study as a whole: The donor-reactive repertoire was only partly measurable in two subjects, lacking donor cells.

The CDR3 sequence is 14 residues long. Germline CDR1 and CDR2: SGHDT and YYEEEE. V was pared by 0 bases and J by 3 bases, with 9 bases between. The sequencing here drew on CD4+ T cells from blood, taken before liver transplant. The sequence was obtained from a human donor who received a liver transplant. The chain is built from TRBV5-6 and TRBJ2-5; D gene ambiguous. The CDR3 loop is CASSLGSAKETQYF. The CDR3 DNA reads TGTGCCAGCAGCTTGGGCAGTGCGAAAGAGACCCAGTACTTC.